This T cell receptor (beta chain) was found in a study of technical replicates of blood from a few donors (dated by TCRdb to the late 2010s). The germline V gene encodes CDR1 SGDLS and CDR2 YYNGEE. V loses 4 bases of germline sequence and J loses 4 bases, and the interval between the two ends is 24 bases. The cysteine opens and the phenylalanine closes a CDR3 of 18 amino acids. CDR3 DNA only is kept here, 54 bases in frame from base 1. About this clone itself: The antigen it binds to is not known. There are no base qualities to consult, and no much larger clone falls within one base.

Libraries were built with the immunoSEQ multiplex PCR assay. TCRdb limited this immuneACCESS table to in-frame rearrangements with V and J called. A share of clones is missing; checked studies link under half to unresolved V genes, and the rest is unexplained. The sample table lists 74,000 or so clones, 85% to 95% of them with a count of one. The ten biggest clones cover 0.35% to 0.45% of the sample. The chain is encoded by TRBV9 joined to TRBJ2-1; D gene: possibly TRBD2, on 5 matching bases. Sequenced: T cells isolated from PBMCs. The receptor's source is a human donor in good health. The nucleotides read TGTGCCAGCAGCCCAATTAAACGACCGTCGAGGACTTACAATGAGCAGTTCTTC. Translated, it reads CASSPIKRPSRTYNEQFF.